Following are 21 T cell receptor beta chains from one sample sequenced in a study of beta chain features in type 1 diabetes. The study, taken as a whole, reports: Shortening that was moderate but significant affected the TCRB CDR3s of Type 1 diabetes patients in all four CD4+ subsets.

Antigens for these TCRs are unknown. The sequenced template was cDNA made from the entire isolated RNA. Assay: immunoSEQ multiplex PCR; the TCRdb copy retains only in-frame clones and omits some. The sample comprises approximately 150,000 clones, more than 10% of which are singletons, and under 1.5% rests with the top ten. Sample: central memory CD4+ T cells from blood. The receptors were sampled from a man aged 18 to 35 with type 1 diabetes.

The V call is TRBV30, the J call TRBJ2-5; 11 nucleotides align to TRBD2. V trimming: 0 bases; J trimming: 4 bases; junction bases outside the gene matches: 4. Germline CDR1 GTSNPN, CDR2 SVGIG (reference sequence). The CDR3 has 15 amino acids. The CDR3 loop reads CAWSVGTSGSETQYF. The DNA for the CDR3 is TGTGCCTGGAGTGTAGGGACTAGCGGTTCAGAGACCCAGTACTTC.

A word on this clone: The junction shows a germline mismatch at one end, possibly a read error. V is TRBV19 and J is TRBJ1-1; no firm D call. CDR1 is LNHDA, CDR2 SQIVND, per germline (reference sequence). This CDR3 spans 11 amino acids. This CDR3 reads CASRWNTEAFF. The CDR3 DNA sequence: TGTGCGAGTAGGTGGAACACTGAAGCTTTCTTT.

The chain links TRBV5-1 to TRBJ2-2; D remains ambiguous. Germline assignment: CDR1 SGHRS and CDR2 YFSETQ. This CDR3 comprises 15 residues. V was trimmed by 1 base and J by 3 bases, leaving 10 bases between them. This CDR3 is CASSLMPGYTGELFF. The CDR3, as DNA: TGCGCCAGCAGCTTGATGCCAGGTTACACCGGGGAGCTGTTTTTT.

This clone occurred a few times. The chain is built from TRBV11-2 and TRBJ2-2; TRBD1 might be the D (6 bases). Trimming pared 3 bases from V and 0 bases from J, leaving 8 bases between. CDR1 and CDR2 (germline): SGHAT, FQNNGV. The CDR3 runs to 15 residues. The CDR3 sequence: CASSFAGANTGELFF. Written as DNA, the CDR3 is TGTGCCAGCAGCTTCGCAGGGGCGAACACCGGGGAGCTGTTTTTT.

V usage is TRBV5-6 and J usage is TRBJ2-3; 14 positions match TRBD2. The germline V gene encodes CDR1 SGHDT and CDR2 YYEEEE. Unmatched junction bases numbered 8, after V lost 4 bases and J lost 1 base. The CDR3 runs 18 residues. The CDR3 here is CASSTGTSGGHGTDTQYF. CDR3 nucleotides: TGTGCCAGCAGCACAGGGACTAGCGGGGGCCACGGCACAGATACGCAGTATTTT.

The chain uses TRBV25-1 and TRBJ2-3; 9 nucleotides align to TRBD1. The germline V gene has CDR1 MGHDK and CDR2 SYGVNS. The V and J ends lost 6 bases and 2 bases, in that order; junction bases with no gene match: 3. This CDR3 has 14 residues. Here the CDR3 DNA reads TGTGCCAGCAGCAGACAGGGGGACACAGATACGCAGTATTTT. Translated, it gives CASSRQGDTDTQYF.

The DNA of the CDR3 is TGTGCCAGTAGTGAAGGGACAGGCACATACGGTGGCTACACCTTC. It is translated as CASSEGTGTYGGYTF. The chain joins TRBV19 to TRBJ1-2; TRBD1 aligns across 8 bases. The CDR3 runs to 15 residues. The trim removed 5 bases at V and 7 bases at J, leaving 12 bases unmatched. CDR1 and CDR2 (germline): LNHDA, SQIVND (reference sequence). The entire variable domain, with the rest obtained from reference TRBV19 and TRBJ1-2, is as follows: DGGITQSPKYLFRKEGQNVTLSCEQNLNHDAMYWYRQDPGQGLRLIYYSQIVNDFQKGDIAEGYSVSREKKESFPLTVTSAQKNPTAFYLCASSEGTGTYGGYTFGSGTRLTVV.

This clone occurred a few times. The sample has other DNA sequences that encode this CDR3 too. The V gene is TRBV27, the J gene TRBJ1-2; the D gene is possibly TRBD1 (5 bases). Germline V gene sequence: CDR1 MNHEY, CDR2 SMNVEV (reference sequence). Between the trimmed V and J ends, which lost 2 bases and 8 bases, there was a span of 9 bases. CDR3 size: 12 residues. The CDR3 DNA is TGTGCCAGCAGTTTAGCCGGGGACGGCTACACCTTC. Protein: CASSLAGDGYTF.

This clone was seen more than once but under ten times. The V and J genes are TRBV7-3 and TRBJ1-3; 7 nucleotides align to TRBD1. This CDR3 region has 15 residues. Unmatched junction bases numbered 4, after V lost 5 bases and J lost 0 bases. The germline V gene has CDR1 SGHTA and CDR2 FQGTGA. Here the CDR3 reads CASSPTGPSGNTIYF. The CDR3 coding sequence is TGTGCCAGCAGCCCGACAGGGCCCTCTGGAAACACCATATATTTT.

The CDR3 nucleotides are TGCGCCAGCAGCCGGGATACAGGACAGGGATACGAGCAGTACTTC. It specifies CASSRDTGQGYEQYF. The rearrangement uses TRBV4-1 and TRBJ2-7, with 8 nucleotides matching TRBD1. The CDR3 covers 15 residues. With V trimmed by 4 bases and J by 4 bases, 9 bases remained unmatched. CDR1 is MGHRA and CDR2 is YSYEKL in the germline V gene.

This clone was picked up a small number of times. The CDR3 sequence is CASSPGTGVYNEQFF. The DNA for the CDR3 is TGTGCCAGCAGCCCCGGGACAGGGGTTTACAATGAGCAGTTCTTC. This chain links TRBV11-2 with TRBJ2-1; TRBD1 matches at 10 bases. Germline V gene data show CDR1 as SGHAT and CDR2 as FQNNGV. The length of the CDR3 is 15 residues. The V segment lost 5 bases and the J segment 4 bases; nucleotides outside the gene matches: 5.

The chain combines TRBV7-3 with TRBJ1-1; D call uncertain. Trimming took 5 bases from V and 5 from J, leaving 15 bases between them. Germline V gene data show CDR1 as SGHTA and CDR2 as FQGTGA. The CDR3 spans 14 residues. In nucleotides, the CDR3 is TGTGCCAGCAGCCCTGACGGTTATGGGACTGAAGCTTTCTTT. It translates to CASSPDGYGTEAFF.

The V call is TRBV6-5, the J call TRBJ2-7, with a possible D match to TRBD2 (6 bases). There are 14 residues in the CDR3. V was shortened by 5 bases and J by 1 base, with 12 bases between the two germline ends. From germline, CDR1 is MNHEY and CDR2 SVGAGI. CDR3 sequence (DNA): TGTGCCAGCAGTCAGGAGGGGCAGTCCTACGAGCAGTACTTC. Protein product: CASSQEGQSYEQYF.

The chain employs TRBV4-1 and TRBJ1-1, with D possibly matching TRBD1 (6 bases). V shed 3 bases and J shed 8 bases, with 19 bases lying between them. Germline values: CDR1 MGHRA, CDR2 YSYEKL. The CDR3 covers 15 residues. The CDR3 reads CASSHTLGTDREAFF. The CDR3, as DNA: TGCGCCAGCAGCCACACGTTAGGGACCGACAGGGAAGCTTTCTTT.

This clone has a handful of counts. The chain links TRBV11-2 to TRBJ2-1, with 8 bases lining up with TRBD1. The CDR3 runs 12 residues. Germline CDR1 is SGHAT and CDR2 is FQNNGV. V gave up 5 bases and J gave up 9 bases; unmatched junction bases: 3. This CDR3 reads CASSPDRGEQFF. Written as DNA, the CDR3 is TGTGCCAGCAGCCCCGACAGGGGTGAGCAGTTCTTC.

This chain uses TRBV19 with TRBJ2-7; D unclear. The CDR3 has 15 residues. Trimming removed 2 bases at V and 0 bases at J, with 11 bases between. Germline loops: CDR1 LNHDA, CDR2 SQIVND (reference sequence). The CDR3 DNA is TGTGCCAGTAGTATATCGGCGTTTGGCTCCTACGAGCAGTACTTC. This encodes CASSISAFGSYEQYF.

The chain joins TRBV6-1 to TRBJ1-6; D gene uncertain. Trimming removed 1 base from V and 8 bases from J, with 6 bases in between. Germline lookup yields CDR1 MNHNS and CDR2 SASEGT. This CDR3 spans 13 amino acids. CDR3 sequence reads: CASSEDRDSPLHF. The CDR3 DNA follows: TGTGCCAGCAGTGAAGACCGAGATTCACCCCTCCACTTT.

This clone was detected ten times or more. The chain uses TRBV10-3 and TRBJ2-5; D could derive from TRBD1 or TRBD2 (5 bases each). This CDR3 has 14 amino acids. Per germline, CDR1 ENHRY and CDR2 SYGVKD. V lost 2 bases, J lost 5 bases, and 12 bases lay in between. The CDR3 here is CAISEGTPRETQYF. CDR3 sequence (DNA): TGTGCCATCAGTGAGGGGACGCCGCGCGAGACCCAGTACTTC.

The chain joins TRBV27 to TRBJ2-6; D is unresolved. The V gene's germline CDR1 is MNHEY and CDR2 SMNVEV (reference sequence). The CDR3 runs 17 residues. V lost 4 bases and J 3 bases, leaving 16 bases between the germline ends. The CDR3 DNA follows: TGTGCCAGCAGTTCCATCCAGGAGCTTGTTGGGGCCAACGTCCTGACTTTC. Translation: CASSSIQELVGANVLTF.

This clone appeared a few times. The chain uses TRBV6-5 and TRBJ2-3, with TRBD1 identical over 8 bases. The CDR3 consists of 15 residues. Trimming cost V 7 bases and J 5 bases; bases outside gene matches: 11. Germline CDR1 is MNHEY and CDR2 is SVGAGI. As DNA, the CDR3 is TGTGCCAGCACCGCAAGAGGGACAGGCAGAGATACGCAGTATTTT. The encoded protein is CASTARGTGRDTQYF.

This clone appeared a few times. The V call is TRBV4-2, the J call TRBJ2-7, with D hard to call. The V gene lost 1 base and the J gene lost 1 base, with 14 bases spanning the gap. Germline V gene lookup returns CDR1 LGHNA and CDR2 YNFKEQ. This CDR3 region has 16 residues. The CDR3 sequence is CASSQASGQGSYEQYF. The CDR3 region has the DNA TGTGCCAGCAGCCAAGCCTCCGGGCAAGGGTCCTACGAGCAGTACTTC.